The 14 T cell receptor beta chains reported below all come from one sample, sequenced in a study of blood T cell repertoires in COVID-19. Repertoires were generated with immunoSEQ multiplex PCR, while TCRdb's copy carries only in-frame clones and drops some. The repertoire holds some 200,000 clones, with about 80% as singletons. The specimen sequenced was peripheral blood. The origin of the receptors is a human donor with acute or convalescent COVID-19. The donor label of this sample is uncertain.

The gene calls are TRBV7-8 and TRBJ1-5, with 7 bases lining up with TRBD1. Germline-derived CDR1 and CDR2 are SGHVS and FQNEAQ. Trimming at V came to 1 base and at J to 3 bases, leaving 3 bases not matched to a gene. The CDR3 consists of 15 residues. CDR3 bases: TGTGCCAGCAGCTTAGTAGGGGGCTACAATCAGCCCCAGCATTTT. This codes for CASSLVGGYNQPQHF. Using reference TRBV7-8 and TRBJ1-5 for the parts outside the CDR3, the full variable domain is GAGVSQSPRYKVAKRGQDVALRCDPISGHVSLFWYQQALGQGPEFLTYFQNEAQLDKSGLPSDRFFAERPEGSVSTLKIQRTQQEDSAVYLCASSLVGGYNQPQHFGDGTRLSIL.

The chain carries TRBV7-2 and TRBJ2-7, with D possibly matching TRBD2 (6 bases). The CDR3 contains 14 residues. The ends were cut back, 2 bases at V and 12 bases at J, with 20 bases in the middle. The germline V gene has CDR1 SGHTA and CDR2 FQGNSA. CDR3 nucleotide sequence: TGTGCCAGCAGCTTACAGGGAGGATTGAGCAAGGCGTACTTC. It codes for CASSLQGGLSKAYF.

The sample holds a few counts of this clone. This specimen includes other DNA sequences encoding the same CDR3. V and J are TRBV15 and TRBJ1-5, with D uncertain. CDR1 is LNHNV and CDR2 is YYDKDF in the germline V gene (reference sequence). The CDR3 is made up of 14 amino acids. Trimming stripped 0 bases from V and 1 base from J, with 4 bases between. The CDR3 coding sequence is TGTGCCACCAGCAGAGACCTGAGCAATCAGCCCCAGCATTTT. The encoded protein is CATSRDLSNQPQHF.

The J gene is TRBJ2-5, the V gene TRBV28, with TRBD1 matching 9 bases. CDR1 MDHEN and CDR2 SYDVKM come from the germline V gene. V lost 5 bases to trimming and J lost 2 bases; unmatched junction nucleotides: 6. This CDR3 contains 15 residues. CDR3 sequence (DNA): TGTGCCAGCAGTCGGGGGACAGGGCGGCAAGAGACCCAGTACTTC. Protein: CASSRGTGRQETQYF.

CDR3 DNA: TGTGCCAGCAGCCCGCGGGACGTCAACAATGAGCAGTTCTTC. This gives the protein CASSPRDVNNEQFF. V usage is TRBV9 and J usage is TRBJ2-1; D is possibly TRBD2 (6 bases). The CDR3 contains 14 residues. The germline V and J ends were trimmed by 4 bases and 5 bases, with 13 bases remaining between them. Germline V CDR1 and CDR2: SGDLS, YYNGEE.

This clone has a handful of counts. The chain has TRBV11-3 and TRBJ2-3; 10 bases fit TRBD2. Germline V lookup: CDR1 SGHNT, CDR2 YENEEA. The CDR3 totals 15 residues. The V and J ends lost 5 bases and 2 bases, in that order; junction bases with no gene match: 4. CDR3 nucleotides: TGTGCCAGCAGCCGGACTAGCGGTAACACAGATACGCAGTATTTT. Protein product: CASSRTSGNTDTQYF. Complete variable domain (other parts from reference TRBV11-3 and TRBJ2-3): EAGVVQSPRYKIIEKKQPVAFWCNPISGHNTLYWYLQNLGQGPELLIRYENEEAVDDSQLPKDRFSAERLKGVDSTLKIQPAELGDSAVYLCASSRTSGNTDTQYFGPGTRLTVL.

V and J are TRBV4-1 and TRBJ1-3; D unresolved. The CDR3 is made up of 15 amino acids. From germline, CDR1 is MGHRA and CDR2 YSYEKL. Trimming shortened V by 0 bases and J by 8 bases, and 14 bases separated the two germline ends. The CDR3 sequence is CASSQDRTVGDTIYF. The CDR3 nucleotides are TGCGCCAGCAGCCAAGATAGGACTGTCGGGGACACCATATATTTT.

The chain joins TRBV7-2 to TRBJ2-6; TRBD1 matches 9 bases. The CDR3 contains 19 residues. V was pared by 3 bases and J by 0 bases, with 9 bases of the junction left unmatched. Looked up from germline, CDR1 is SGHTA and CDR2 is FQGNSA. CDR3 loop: CASSFPRTGAFSGANVLTF. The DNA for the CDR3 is TGTGCCAGCAGCTTCCCTCGGACAGGGGCTTTCTCTGGGGCCAACGTCCTGACTTTC.

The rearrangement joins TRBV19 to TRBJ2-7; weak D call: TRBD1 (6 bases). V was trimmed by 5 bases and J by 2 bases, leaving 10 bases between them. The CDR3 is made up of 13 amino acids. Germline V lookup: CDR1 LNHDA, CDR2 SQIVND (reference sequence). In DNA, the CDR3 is TGTGCCAGTAGTGTGGGGGCTACCTACGAGCAGTACTTC. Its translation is CASSVGATYEQYF.

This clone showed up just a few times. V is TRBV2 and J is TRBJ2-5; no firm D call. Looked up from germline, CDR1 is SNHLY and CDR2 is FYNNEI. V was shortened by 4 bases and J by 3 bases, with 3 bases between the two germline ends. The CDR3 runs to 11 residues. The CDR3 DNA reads TGTGCCAGCAGTGTCAAAGAGACCCAGTACTTC. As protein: CASSVKETQYF.

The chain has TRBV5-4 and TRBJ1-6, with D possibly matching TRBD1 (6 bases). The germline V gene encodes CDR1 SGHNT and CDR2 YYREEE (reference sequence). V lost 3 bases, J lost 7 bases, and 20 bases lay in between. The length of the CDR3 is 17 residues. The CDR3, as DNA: TGTGCCAGCAGCTCGGGGGGCCGGGCAGGCTCGAATTCACCCCTCCACTTT. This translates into CASSSGGRAGSNSPLHF.

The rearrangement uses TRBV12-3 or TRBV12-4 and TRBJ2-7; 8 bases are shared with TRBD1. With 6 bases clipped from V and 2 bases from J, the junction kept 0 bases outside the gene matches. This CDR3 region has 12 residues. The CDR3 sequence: CASSRGPYEQYF. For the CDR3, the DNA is TGTGCCAGCAGCAGGGGGCCCTACGAGCAGTACTTC.

The CDR3: CASTTPGTPAYEQYF. CDR3 coding DNA: TGTGCCAGCACTACCCCCGGGACACCCGCCTACGAGCAGTACTTC. This chain uses TRBV6-6 with TRBJ2-7; TRBD1 might be the D (6 bases). There are 15 residues in the CDR3. Trimming took 7 bases from V and 2 from J, leaving 18 bases between them. Germline assignment: CDR1 MNHNY and CDR2 SVGAGI (reference sequence).

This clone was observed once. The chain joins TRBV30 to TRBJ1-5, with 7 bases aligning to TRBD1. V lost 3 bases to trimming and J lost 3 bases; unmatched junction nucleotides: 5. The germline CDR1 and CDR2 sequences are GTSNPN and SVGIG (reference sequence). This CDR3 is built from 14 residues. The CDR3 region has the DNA TGTGCCTGGAGCATCGGGACAGTCAATCAGCCCCAGCATTTT. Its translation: CAWSIGTVNQPQHF.